This record covers a single TCR beta chain. These data come from a study of blood T cells in healthy people across ages. It was with a sample-barcoded 5' primer and a J-beta primer mix that a second PCR of roughly 6 to 12 cycles was run. A single record per CDR3 protein comes from TCRdb applying MiXCR to the 5' RACE reads. Altogether about 1 million distinct CDR3 sequences are present, 35% to 55% being singletons, with the ten largest covering 18%. V lost 7 bases to trimming and J lost 3 bases; unmatched junction nucleotides: 8. There are 15 residues in the CDR3. Germline-derived CDR1 and CDR2 are SQVTM and ANQGSEA.

The genes are TRBV29-1 and TRBJ2-1, with 11 positions matching TRBD1. Sequencing used blood. The TCR was taken from a woman in her sixties in good health. For the CDR3, the DNA is TGCAGCGCCAGTCCGGGACAGGGGGTCTACAATGAGCAGTTCTTC. As protein: CSASPGQGVYNEQFF.